These 13 T cell receptor beta chains were all obtained from the same sample, sequenced in a study of cytomegalovirus exposure and HLA in healthy donors. It was with 60 Vbeta and 13 Jbeta primers that the PCR ran. TCRdb's copy holds only in-frame clones and misses some; the assay was immunoSEQ multiplex PCR. The table lists 200,000 or so clones, 82% of them singletons. Sequencing was carried out using PBMCs. All receptors come from a boy between 2 and 10 years old in good health and CMV-seronegative.

In its sample, this clone was seen a few times. This chain joins TRBV19 and TRBJ2-7; D gene ambiguous. The CDR3 covers 16 residues. Germline-derived CDR1 and CDR2 are LNHDA and SQIVND (reference sequence). The V gene lost 0 bases and the J gene lost 1 base, with 13 bases spanning the gap. CDR3 in DNA: TGTGCCAGTAGTATAGATGCGCAGGTTTTATCCTACGAGCAGTACTTC. It specifies CASSIDAQVLSYEQYF.

The chain is built from TRBV7-3 and TRBJ2-3; tentative D call: TRBD2 (6 bases). The CDR3 runs 15 residues. Germline values: CDR1 SGHTA, CDR2 FQGTGA. Trimming left V 5 bases short and J 2 bases short, with 14 bases between. The CDR3 nucleotides are TGTGCCAGCAGCCGTCAAGGGACTTCCACAGATACGCAGTATTTT. Its translation is CASSRQGTSTDTQYF.

The rearrangement links TRBV7-2 to TRBJ2-1; the match to TRBD2 covers 8 bases. V dropped 5 bases and J dropped 8; count of bases not matched to a gene: 8. The CDR3 is made up of 14 amino acids. Germline V gene lookup returns CDR1 SGHTA and CDR2 FQGNSA. The CDR3 DNA reads TGTGCCAGCAGCCCCCGGGGCGGGGGGTATGAGCAGTTCTTC. Protein: CASSPRGGGYEQFF. The whole variable domain, filled in from reference TRBV7-2 and TRBJ2-1, reads GAGVSQSPSNKVTEKGKDVELRCDPISGHTALYWYRQSLGQGLEFLIYFQGNSAPDKSGLPSDRFSAERTGGSVSTLTIQRTQQEDSAVYLCASSPRGGGYEQFFGPGTRLTVL.

This rearrangement joins TRBV2 to TRBJ2-5; D is perhaps TRBD2 (6 bases). The V end lost 7 bases, the J end lost 5 bases, and 14 bases lay between the germline ends. This CDR3 region has 13 residues. Germline lookup yields CDR1 SNHLY and CDR2 FYNNEI. CDR3 in DNA: TGTGCCAGCACTGCGGGACGGACGGAGACCCAGTACTTC. Translated, it gives CASTAGRTETQYF.

This chain joins TRBV5-1 and TRBJ1-2, with TRBD1 as a possible D gene (6 bases). Trimming shortened V by 0 bases and J by 4 bases, and 7 bases separated the two germline ends. CDR1 and CDR2 (germline): SGHRS, YFSETQ. The CDR3 contains 13 residues. In DNA, the CDR3 is TGCGCCAGCAGCTTGGTAGGGGGCTATGGCTACACCTTC. This translates into CASSLVGGYGYTF.

The rearrangement uses TRBV5-4 and TRBJ1-1, with 9 bases fitting TRBD1. The germline V gene encodes CDR1 SGHNT and CDR2 YYREEE (reference sequence). The length of the CDR3 is 14 residues. Trimming cost V 0 bases and J 8 bases; bases outside gene matches: 5. The CDR3 bases are TGTGCCAGCAGCTTGGGGGCCGGGACAGGGGAAGCTTTCTTT. Its translation: CASSLGAGTGEAFF.

This clone was seen more than once but under ten times. The chain joins TRBV7-9 to TRBJ1-1; 10 bases map to TRBD1. From germline, CDR1 is SEHNR and CDR2 FQNEAQ (reference sequence). CDR3 length: 15 residues. V shed 0 bases and J 4 bases; nucleotides not matched to a gene: 2. The CDR3 sequence: CASSLADRGPTEAFF. CDR3 nucleotides: TGTGCCAGCAGCTTAGCTGACAGGGGGCCCACTGAAGCTTTCTTT.

The CDR3 protein is CASSQDAGGTYGYTF. In nucleotides, the CDR3 is TGCGCCAGCAGCCAAGATGCAGGGGGTACCTATGGCTACACCTTC. The chain combines TRBV4-3 with TRBJ1-2; TRBD1 aligns across 7 bases. Losses at the gene ends were 0 bases for V and 4 bases for J; bases not matched to a gene: 5. The length of the CDR3 is 15 residues. Germline V gene data show CDR1 as LGHNA and CDR2 as YSLEER.

This CDR3 is CASSPHFTRVKNNEQFF. CDR3 DNA: TGTGCCAGCAGCCCCCACTTCACTCGAGTAAAGAACAATGAGCAGTTCTTC. V and J are TRBV7-9 and TRBJ2-1; D is unclear. Trimming cost V 5 bases and J 5 bases, with 22 bases left between them. The CDR3 length is 17 residues. Germline-derived CDR1 and CDR2 are SEHNR and FQNEAQ (reference sequence).

The genes are TRBV27 and TRBJ2-1; the match to TRBD2 covers 8 bases. This CDR3 spans 15 amino acids. Germline assignment: CDR1 MNHEY and CDR2 SMNVEV (reference sequence). V dropped 6 bases and J dropped 4; count of bases not matched to a gene: 8. The CDR3 region is CASSPGGAGYNEQFF. DNA of the CDR3: TGTGCCAGCAGCCCCGGGGGGGCCGGGTACAATGAGCAGTTCTTC.

This rearrangement joins TRBV6-1 to TRBJ2-1, with 11 bases fitting TRBD2. CDR1 MNHNS and CDR2 SASEGT come from the germline V gene. With 5 bases clipped from V and 2 bases from J, the junction kept 2 bases outside the gene matches. The CDR3 is made up of 15 amino acids. The CDR3 loop reads CASSFSGGAYNEQFF. CDR3 in DNA: TGTGCCAGCAGTTTTAGCGGGGGGGCCTACAATGAGCAGTTCTTC.

V usage is TRBV7-9 and J usage is TRBJ1-1; the D is unclear. The CDR3 contains 13 residues. V was pared by 5 bases and J by 5 bases, with 12 bases between. From germline, CDR1 is SEHNR and CDR2 FQNEAQ (reference sequence). The CDR3, as DNA: TGTGCCAGCAGCCCACGACGGGAAACTGAAGCTTTCTTT. Translation: CASSPRRETEAFF.

This clone showed up just once. The chain has TRBV19 and TRBJ2-1; TRBD1 aligns across 7 bases. Germline V gene lookup returns CDR1 LNHDA and CDR2 SQIVND (reference sequence). Trimming cost V 5 bases and J 6 bases; bases outside gene matches: 19. The CDR3 sequence is 18 residues long. The CDR3 bases are TGTGCCAGTAGTCGACACCCAGAAGGGGGCGGTATGGGCAATGAGCAGTTCTTC. Translated: CASSRHPEGGGMGNEQFF.